The clone carrying this TCR beta chain has only one observation. These data are taken from a study of blood T cell repertoires in COVID-19. Study-level background: T cells, B-cell-depleted T cells, or PBMCs provided the cDNA or gDNA that served as material.

Germline-derived CDR1 and CDR2 are MDHEN and SYDVKM. The CDR3 loop spans 16 amino acids. The V and J ends lost 6 bases and 3 bases respectively, with 20 bases between them. Assay: immunoSEQ multiplex PCR; the TCRdb copy retains only in-frame clones and omits some. The sample lists over 150,000 clones, 70% to 80% seen once, with approximately 15% in the top ten. The receptor comes from a woman between 50 and 59 years old who had recovered from COVID-19. The chain carries TRBV28 and TRBJ1-2; D unresolved. The specimen sequenced was PBMCs or T cells enriched from blood (not recorded which). The CDR3 DNA reads TGTGCCAGCAGACCCCGAACCAGTAGCGGTTACTATGGCTACACCTTC. Amino acids: CASRPRTSSGYYGYTF.